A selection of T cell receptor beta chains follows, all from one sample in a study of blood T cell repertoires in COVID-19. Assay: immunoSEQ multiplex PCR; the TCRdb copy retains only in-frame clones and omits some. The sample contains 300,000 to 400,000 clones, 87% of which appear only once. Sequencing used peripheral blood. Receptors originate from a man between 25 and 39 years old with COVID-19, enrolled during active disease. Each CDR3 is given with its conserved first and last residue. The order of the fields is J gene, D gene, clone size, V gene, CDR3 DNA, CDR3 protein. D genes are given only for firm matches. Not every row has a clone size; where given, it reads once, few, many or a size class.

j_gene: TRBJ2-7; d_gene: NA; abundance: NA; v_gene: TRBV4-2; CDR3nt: TGTGCCAGCAGCCAATTCAGCGGAGCCTACGAGCAGTACTTC; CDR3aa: CASSQFSGAYEQYF
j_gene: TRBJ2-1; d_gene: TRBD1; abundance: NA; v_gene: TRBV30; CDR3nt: TGTGCCTGGAGCACAGGGGGCGTGAGAAATGAGCAGTTCTTC; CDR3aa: CAWSTGGVRNEQFF
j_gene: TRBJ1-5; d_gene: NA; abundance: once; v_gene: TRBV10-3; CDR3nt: TGTGCCATCAGTGAGTCGTTGGGGCAGAATACTCAGCCCCAGCATTTT; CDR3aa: CAISESLGQNTQPQHF
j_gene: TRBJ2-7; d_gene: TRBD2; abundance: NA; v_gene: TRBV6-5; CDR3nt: TGTGCCAGCAGTTACTCCGCGGGAGGGCCCCACGAGCAGTACTTC; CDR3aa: CASSYSAGGPHEQYF
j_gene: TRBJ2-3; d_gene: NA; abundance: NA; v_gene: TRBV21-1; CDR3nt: TGTGCCAGCAGCAAAGTCCGGACTAGCCGGGACCCAGATACGCAGTATTTT; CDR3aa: CASSKVRTSRDPDTQYF
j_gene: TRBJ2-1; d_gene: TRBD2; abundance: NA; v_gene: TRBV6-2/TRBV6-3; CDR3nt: TGTGCCAGCAGTTACGGCGGGAGTGCGAATGAGCAGTTCTTC; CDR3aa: CASSYGGSANEQFF
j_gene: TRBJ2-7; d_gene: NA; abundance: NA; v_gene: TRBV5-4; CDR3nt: TGTGCCAGCAGCTTGGCGCGGGGTTACGAGCAGTACTTC; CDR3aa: CASSLARGYEQYF
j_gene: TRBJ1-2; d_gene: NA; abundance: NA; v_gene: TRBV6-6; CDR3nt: TGTGCCAGCAGTCGCTACCAGGGGCCCGGTATTGGCTATGGCTACACCTTC; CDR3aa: CASSRYQGPGIGYGYTF
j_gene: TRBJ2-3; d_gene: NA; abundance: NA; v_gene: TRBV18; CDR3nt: TGTGCCAGCTCACCCCCCGGCACAGATACGCAGTATTTT; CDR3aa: CASSPPGTDTQYF
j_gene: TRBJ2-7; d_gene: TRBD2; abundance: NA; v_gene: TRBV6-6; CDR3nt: TGTGCCAGCAGTTCCATAGCGGGGGCCCTCTACGAGCAGTACTTC; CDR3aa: CASSSIAGALYEQYF
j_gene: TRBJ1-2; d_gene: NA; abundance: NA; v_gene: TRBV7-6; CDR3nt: TGTGCCAGCAGCTCCGGGACTACCTATGGCTACACCTTC; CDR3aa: CASSSGTTYGYTF
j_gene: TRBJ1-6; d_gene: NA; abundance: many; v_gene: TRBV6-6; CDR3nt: TGTGCCAGCAAGGAGTCTACTGAATCACCCCTCCACTTT; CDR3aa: CASKESTESPLHF
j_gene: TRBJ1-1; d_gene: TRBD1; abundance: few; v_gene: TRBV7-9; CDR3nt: TGTGCCAGCAGCTTAGAAACAGGGGTTGGATCTTTCTTT; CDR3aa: CASSLETGVGSFF
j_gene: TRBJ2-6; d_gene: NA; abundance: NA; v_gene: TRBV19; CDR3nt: TGTGCCAGTAGTATAGGTTACATATACTCTGGGGCCAACGTCCTGACTTTC; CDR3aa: CASSIGYIYSGANVLTF
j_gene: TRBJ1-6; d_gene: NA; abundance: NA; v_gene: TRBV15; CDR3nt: TGTGCCACCAGCGGAGTCACAGGCTATAATTCACCCCTCCACTTT; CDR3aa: CATSGVTGYNSPLHF
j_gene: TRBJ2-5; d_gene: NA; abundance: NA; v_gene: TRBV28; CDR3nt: TGTGCCAGCAGTCATAAGAGCCCCCGGGAGACCCAGTACTTC; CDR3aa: CASSHKSPRETQYF
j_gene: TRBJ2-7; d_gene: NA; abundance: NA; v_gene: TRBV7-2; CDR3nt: TGTGCCAGCAGCTTAGGGGTCAGGGCCTACGAGCAGTACTTC; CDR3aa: CASSLGVRAYEQYF
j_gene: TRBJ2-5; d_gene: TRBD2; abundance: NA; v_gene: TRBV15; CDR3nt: TGTGCCACCAGCAGAGATTTAGGGACTAGCGGGAGAAAAGAGACCCAGTACTTC; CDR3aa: CATSRDLGTSGRKETQYF
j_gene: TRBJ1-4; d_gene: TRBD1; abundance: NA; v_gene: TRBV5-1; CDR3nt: TGCGCCAGCAGCTTGGGACAGTCAGCAGGGGGAAAACTGTTTTTT; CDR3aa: CASSLGQSAGGKLFF
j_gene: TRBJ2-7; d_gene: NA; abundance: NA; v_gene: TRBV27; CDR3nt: TGTGCCAGCAGCCCCCGACAGGGTCGGGGGACCTACGAGCAGTACTTC; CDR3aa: CASSPRQGRGTYEQYF
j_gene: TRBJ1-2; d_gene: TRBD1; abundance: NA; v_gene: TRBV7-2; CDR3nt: TGTGCCAGCAGCTTAACTCCAGGGGGGAACTATGGCTACACCTTC; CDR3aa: CASSLTPGGNYGYTF
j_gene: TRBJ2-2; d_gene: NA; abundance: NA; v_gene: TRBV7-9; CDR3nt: TGTGCCAGCAGCTCCCCGCTCGAACTGACCGGGGAGCTGTTTTTT; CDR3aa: CASSSPLELTGELFF
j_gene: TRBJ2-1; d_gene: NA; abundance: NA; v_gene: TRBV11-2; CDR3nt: TGTGCCAGCAGCTGGAGGGACAGAACCTACAATGAGCAGTTCTTC; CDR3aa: CASSWRDRTYNEQFF
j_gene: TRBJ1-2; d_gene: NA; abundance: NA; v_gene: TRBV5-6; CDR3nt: TGTGCCAGCAGCTTGGCAGTTCGGGTTTTTTATGGCTACACCTTC; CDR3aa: CASSLAVRVFYGYTF
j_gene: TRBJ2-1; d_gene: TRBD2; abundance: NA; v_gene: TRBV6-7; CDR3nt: TGTGCCAGCTTTTACCCCACCGGGCGGGGGGGCTACTCCTACAATGAGCAGTTCTTC; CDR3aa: CASFYPTGRGGYSYNEQFF
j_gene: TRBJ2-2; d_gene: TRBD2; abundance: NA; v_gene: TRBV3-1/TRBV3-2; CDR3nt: TGTGCCAGCAGCCGAGGACTAGCGGGAGCCAGCGCCGGGGAGCTGTTTTTT; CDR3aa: CASSRGLAGASAGELFF
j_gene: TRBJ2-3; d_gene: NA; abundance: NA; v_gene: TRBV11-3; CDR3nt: TGTGCCAGCAGCCCCTTAGCTTACCCAGATACGCAGTATTTT; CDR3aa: CASSPLAYPDTQYF
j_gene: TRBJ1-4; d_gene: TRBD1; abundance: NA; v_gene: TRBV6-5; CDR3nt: TGTGCCAGCAGTCCCGGGACAGGGAGGGAAAAACTGTTTTTT; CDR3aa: CASSPGTGREKLFF
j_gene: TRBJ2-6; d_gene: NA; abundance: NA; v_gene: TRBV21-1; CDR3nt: TGTGCCAGCAGCAAACGAGGAGCGGGAGGGTTGCCTGGGGCCAACGTCCTGACTTTC; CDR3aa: CASSKRGAGGLPGANVLTF
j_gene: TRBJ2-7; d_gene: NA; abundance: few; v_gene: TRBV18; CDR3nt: TGTGCCAGCTCACCAAACAGCCACTACGAGCAGTACTTC; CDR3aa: CASSPNSHYEQYF
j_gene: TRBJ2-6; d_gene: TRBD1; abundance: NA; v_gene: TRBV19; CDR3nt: TGTGCCAGTAGACGGACAGGGGTTTTGTCTGGGGCCAACGTCCTGACTTTC; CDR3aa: CASRRTGVLSGANVLTF
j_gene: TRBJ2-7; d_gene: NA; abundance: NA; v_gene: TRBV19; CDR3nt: TGTGCCAGTAGTATAGGGCAGGGGACGCACTACGAGCAGTACTTC; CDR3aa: CASSIGQGTHYEQYF
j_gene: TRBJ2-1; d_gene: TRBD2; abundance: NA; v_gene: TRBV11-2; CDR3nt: TGTGCCAGCAGCCCTCGACTAGCGGGGATATCCCCCTCCTACAATGAGCAGTTCTTC; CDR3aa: CASSPRLAGISPSYNEQFF
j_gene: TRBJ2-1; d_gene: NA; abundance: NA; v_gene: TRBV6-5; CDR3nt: TGTGCCAGCAGTTACTCGATAGCGTTGAAGTATGAGCAGTTCTTC; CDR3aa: CASSYSIALKYEQFF
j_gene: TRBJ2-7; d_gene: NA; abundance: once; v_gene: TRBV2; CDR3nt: TGTGCCAGGCGCCGCGGAGCCGAGCAGTACTTC; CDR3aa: CARRRGAEQYF
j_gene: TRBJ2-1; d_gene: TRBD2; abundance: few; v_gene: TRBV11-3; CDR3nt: TGTGCCAGCAGCGTGAGCGGGAGGGCCCACAATGAGCAGTTCTTC; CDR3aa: CASSVSGRAHNEQFF
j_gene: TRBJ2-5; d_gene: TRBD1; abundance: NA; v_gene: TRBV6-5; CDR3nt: TGTGCCAGCAGTTCGGGACAGGGAGCAGAGACCCAGTACTTC; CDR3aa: CASSSGQGAETQYF
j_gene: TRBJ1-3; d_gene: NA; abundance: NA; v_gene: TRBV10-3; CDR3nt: TGTGCCATGGGAGTTGGAAACACCATATATTTT; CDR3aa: CAMGVGNTIYF
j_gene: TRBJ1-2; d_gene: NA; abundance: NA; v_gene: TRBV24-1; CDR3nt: TGTGCCACCAGTGAGACGACTCATACCAATGGCTACACCTTC; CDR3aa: CATSETTHTNGYTF
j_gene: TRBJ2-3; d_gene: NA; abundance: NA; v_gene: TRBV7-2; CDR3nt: TGTGCCAGCAGCTTGGACTCGTCTAGCACAGATACGCAGTATTTT; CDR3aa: CASSLDSSSTDTQYF
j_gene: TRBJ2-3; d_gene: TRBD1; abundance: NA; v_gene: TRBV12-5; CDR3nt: TGTGCTAGTGTAGGTGGCACCGGGACAGGGTCAGATACGCAGTATTTT; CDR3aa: CASVGGTGTGSDTQYF
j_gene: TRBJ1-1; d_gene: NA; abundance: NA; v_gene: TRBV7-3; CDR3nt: TGTGCCAGCAGCTTAGGGGAGGACACTGAAGCTTTCTTT; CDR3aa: CASSLGEDTEAFF
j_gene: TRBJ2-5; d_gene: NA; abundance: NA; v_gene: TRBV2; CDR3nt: TGTGCCAGCAGTGACTTTGAGACCCAGTACTTC; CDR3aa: CASSDFETQYF
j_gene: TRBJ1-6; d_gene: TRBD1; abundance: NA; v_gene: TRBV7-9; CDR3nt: TGTGCCAGCAGCGCGGGACAGGGGGTCAATTCACCCCTCCACTTT; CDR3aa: CASSAGQGVNSPLHF
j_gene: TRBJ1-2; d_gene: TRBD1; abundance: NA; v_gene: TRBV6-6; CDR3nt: TGTGCCATCGTGACAGGGGGCTATGGCTACACCTTC; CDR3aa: CAIVTGGYGYTF
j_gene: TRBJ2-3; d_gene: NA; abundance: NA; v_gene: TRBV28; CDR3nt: TGTGCCAGCAGAAAAGCGACAGGCACAGATACGCAGTATTTT; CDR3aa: CASRKATGTDTQYF
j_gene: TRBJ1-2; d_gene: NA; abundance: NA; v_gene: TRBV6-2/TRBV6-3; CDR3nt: TGTGCCAGCAGTTCCCTGACAGGAGACCCCTATGGCTACACCTTC; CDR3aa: CASSSLTGDPYGYTF
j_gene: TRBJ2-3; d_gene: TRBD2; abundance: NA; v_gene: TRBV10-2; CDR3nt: TGCGCCAGCAGTGAAAGAGCGGGAGGCACAGATACGCAGTATTTT; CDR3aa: CASSERAGGTDTQYF
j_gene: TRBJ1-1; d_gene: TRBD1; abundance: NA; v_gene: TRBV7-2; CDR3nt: TGTGCCAGCAGCTTAGGCGGGACAGGTTTGACTGAAGCTTTCTTT; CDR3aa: CASSLGGTGLTEAFF
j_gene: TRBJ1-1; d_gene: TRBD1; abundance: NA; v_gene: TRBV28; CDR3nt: TGTGCCAGCAGTTTACGGCCCGGGACAGGGCCGAACACTGAAGCTTTCTTT; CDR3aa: CASSLRPGTGPNTEAFF
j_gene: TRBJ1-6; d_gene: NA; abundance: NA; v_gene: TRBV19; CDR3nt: TGTGCCAGTACCATAGGGGTAAATTCACCCCTCCACTTT; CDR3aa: CASTIGVNSPLHF
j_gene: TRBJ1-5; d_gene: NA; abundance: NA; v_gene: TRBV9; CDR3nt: TGTGCCAGCAGCCTTCTTGCGACACGACGTACCGGTCAGCCCCAGCATTTT; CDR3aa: CASSLLATRRTGQPQHF
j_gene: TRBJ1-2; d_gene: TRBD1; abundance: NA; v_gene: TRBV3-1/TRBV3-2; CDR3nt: TGTGCCAGCAGTCTGACAGGGAGCTATGGCTACACCTTC; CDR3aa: CASSLTGSYGYTF
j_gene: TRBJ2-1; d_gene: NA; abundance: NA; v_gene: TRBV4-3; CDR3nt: TGCGCCAGCAGCCAAGTTCTAGACAGACCCTACAATGAGCAGTTCTTC; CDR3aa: CASSQVLDRPYNEQFF
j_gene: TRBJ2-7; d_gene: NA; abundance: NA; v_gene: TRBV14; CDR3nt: TGTGCCAGCAGCCCGGACATCTCCTACGAGCAGTACTTC; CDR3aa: CASSPDISYEQYF
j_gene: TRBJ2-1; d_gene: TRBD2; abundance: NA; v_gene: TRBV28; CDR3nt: TGTGCCAGCGGTACTAGCGGGAGGGTGGATGAGCAGTTCTTC; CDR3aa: CASGTSGRVDEQFF
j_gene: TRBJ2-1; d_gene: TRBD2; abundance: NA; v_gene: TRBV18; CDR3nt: TGTGCCAGCTCCCCGCCCTCTAGTAGCGGGAGAGGCCCCAATGAGCAGTTCTTC; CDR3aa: CASSPPSSSGRGPNEQFF